Listed here are 18 T cell receptor beta chains from one sample, sequenced in a study of low-dose radiotherapy and immunotherapy resistance in tumors. First-strand cDNA used TRAV- and TRBV-specific primers, covering alpha and beta chains. Using a constant-region primer together with a V-primer adapter, TCRs were subjected to around 20 PCR cycles of amplification. TCRdb re-called the reads with MiXCR, one entry per CDR3 protein. This sample carries approximately 90,000 distinct CDR3 sequences, 15% to 20% of them seen once, and the ten largest clones take roughly 2.8%. Sample time point: before trial treatment. Sequencing was performed on PBMCs, taken before treatment. These receptors were taken from a male donor with prostate cancer.

This chain connects TRBV20-1 to TRBJ2-5, with a tentative D call TRBD2 (6 bases). The CDR3 is made up of 15 amino acids. The V gene lost 7 bases and the J gene lost 3 bases, with 21 bases spanning the gap. From germline, CDR1 is DFQATT and CDR2 SNEGSKA (reference sequence). For the CDR3, the DNA is TGCAGTGTTTCCCCCGGGACTCGGCCTAAAGAGACCCAGTACTTC. Its protein is CSVSPGTRPKETQYF.

The chain couples TRBV5-5 to TRBJ2-1, with 9 nucleotides matching TRBD2. This CDR3 region has 17 residues. Trimming cost V 4 bases and J 7 bases; bases outside gene matches: 15. CDR1 and CDR2 (germline): SGHKS, YYEKEE (reference sequence). As DNA, the CDR3 is TGTGCCAGCAGCCGGGCCGGAGCTAGCGGGGAGGGAAATGAGCAGTTCTTC. Amino acid sequence: CASSRAGASGEGNEQFF.

This clonotype has a count of ten or more. V gene TRBV20-1 combines with J gene TRBJ2-2; D possibly matches TRBD1 or TRBD2 (5 bases each). CDR1 and CDR2 from the germline V gene are DFQATT and SNEGSKA (reference sequence). Trimming pared 5 bases from V and 0 bases from J, leaving 13 bases between. The CDR3 is 15 residues long. The CDR3, as DNA: TGCAGTGCTCAGAGGGGAGATACGAACACCGGGGAGCTGTTTTTT. This gives the protein CSAQRGDTNTGELFF.

This clonotype was detected many times. The chain uses TRBV5-1 and TRBJ1-2; D gene unclear. The CDR3 totals 13 residues. Per germline, CDR1 SGHRS and CDR2 YFSETQ. With 6 bases removed from V and 4 bases from J, the gap between germline ends came to 13 bases. The CDR3 spells CASTPVGGYGYTF. The DNA of the CDR3 is TGCGCCAGCACCCCAGTCGGCGGCTATGGCTACACCTTC. The variable domain in full, with the rest retrieved from reference TRBV5-1 and TRBJ1-2, is KAGVTQTPRYLIKTRGQQVTLSCSPISGHRSVSWYQQTPGQGLQFLFEYFSETQRNKGNFPGRFSGRQFSNSRSEMNVSTLELGDSALYLCASTPVGGYGYTFGSGTRLTVV.

The V and J genes are TRBV6-8 and TRBJ1-1, with TRBD1 matching 9 bases. The ends lost 5 bases at V and 5 bases at J; junction bases unmatched: 9. This CDR3 comprises 15 residues. CDR1 MNHGY and CDR2 SAAAGT come from the germline V gene. The CDR3 DNA reads as TGTGCCAGCAGTGAAAGGACAGGGGCGAGAACTGAAGCTTTCTTT. It encodes CASSERTGARTEAFF.

The sample holds many counts of this clonotype. This chain links TRBV5-1 with TRBJ1-4; 9 bases agree with TRBD1. This CDR3 is built from 15 residues. CDR1 SGHRS and CDR2 YFSETQ come from the germline V gene. Trimming at V came to 3 bases and at J to 1 base, leaving 1 base not matched to a gene. CDR3 in amino acids: CASSSGQGTNEKLFF. The CDR3 nucleotides are TGCGCCAGCAGCTCGGGACAGGGAACTAATGAAAAACTGTTTTTT.

This clonotype was counted ten times or more. V gene TRBV11-2 combines with J gene TRBJ2-1; the D gene could be TRBD1 or TRBD2 (5 bases each). Germline assignment: CDR1 SGHAT and CDR2 FQNNGV. Trimming shortened V by 3 bases and J by 1 base, and 16 bases separated the two germline ends. The length of the CDR3 is 17 residues. CDR3 residues: CASSLKVWGRSYNEQFF. CDR3 coding DNA: TGTGCCAGCAGCTTGAAGGTTTGGGGACGTTCCTACAATGAGCAGTTCTTC.

Ten or more counts support this clonotype. V usage is TRBV19 and J usage is TRBJ2-3; 7 bases line up with TRBD2. The germline gives CDR1 LNHDA, CDR2 SQIVND (reference sequence). The junction had 23 bases not matched to a gene; V was cut back by 6 bases and J by 2 bases. This CDR3 has 20 residues. CDR3 protein: CASRPRLAGLSRVSTDTQYF. The CDR3 DNA sequence: TGTGCCAGTAGGCCCCGACTAGCAGGTCTAAGCCGGGTCTCCACAGATACGCAGTATTTT.

This clonotype has at least ten counts. The chain is built from TRBV12-3 or TRBV12-4 and TRBJ1-5; D gene unclear. Trimming took 3 bases from V and 0 from J, leaving 6 bases between them. The length of the CDR3 is 14 residues. DNA for the CDR3: TGTGCCAGCAGTTTGTCCAGTAGCAATCAGCCCCAGCATTTT. The encoded protein is CASSLSSSNQPQHF.

Notes on this clonotype: One junction end does not reproduce the germline sequence, and a read error may be involved. The rearrangement joins TRBV6-6 to TRBJ2-3; D possibly corresponds to TRBD2 (5 bases). CDR1 is MNHNY, CDR2 SVGAGI, per germline (reference sequence). The CDR3 consists of 17 residues. CDR3 residues: CASSSLAWATTTDSQYF. The CDR3 DNA follows: TGTGCCAGCAGCTCCCTTGCTTGGGCGACTACCACAGATTCGCAGTATTTT.

This clonotype has ten or more counts. J is TRBJ2-1 and V is TRBV9; the D gene is possibly TRBD2 (7 bases). Trimming removed 1 base from V and 7 bases from J, with 15 bases in between. The CDR3 length is 15 residues. Germline CDR1 reads SGDLS; CDR2 reads YYNGEE. This chain's CDR3 is CASSVKGGGKNEQFF. The DNA for the CDR3 is TGTGCCAGCAGCGTAAAGGGGGGGGGCAAAAATGAGCAGTTCTTC. The full variable domain, with the rest looked up from reference TRBV9 and TRBJ2-1, is DSGVTQTPKHLITATGQRVTLRCSPRSGDLSVYWYQQSLDQGLQFLIQYYNGEERAKGNILERFSAQQFPDLHSELNLSSLELGDSALYFCASSVKGGGKNEQFFGPGTRLTVL.

J is TRBJ2-6 and V is TRBV5-1, with TRBD1 matching 8 bases. V trimming: 4 bases; J trimming: 4 bases; junction bases outside the gene matches: 4. Germline assignment: CDR1 SGHRS and CDR2 YFSETQ. The CDR3 covers 15 residues. CDR3 DNA sequence: TGCGCCAGCAGCCCGACAGGGGTCGGGGCCAACGTCCTGACTTTC. The encoded protein is CASSPTGVGANVLTF.

This clonotype was found many times. The chain joins TRBV5-1 to TRBJ2-1, with 8 bases fitting TRBD2. The CDR3 length is 16 residues. The V and J ends lost 0 bases and 9 bases, in that order; junction bases with no gene match: 11. In germline, CDR1 is SGHRS, CDR2 YFSETQ. The CDR3 protein is CASSLVAGGGAGEQFF. CDR3 nucleotides: TGCGCCAGCAGCTTGGTGGCGGGGGGCGGAGCGGGTGAGCAGTTCTTC.

This clonotype occurred many times. The rearrangement joins TRBV10-3 to TRBJ2-3, with TRBD2 matching 9 bases. Trimming cost V 5 bases and J 0 bases; bases outside gene matches: 3. Germline V gene data show CDR1 as ENHRY and CDR2 as SYGVKD. This CDR3 spans 15 amino acids. CDR3 nucleotides: TGTGCCATCAGTACTGCGGGGGGGAGCACAGATACGCAGTATTTT. This translates into CAISTAGGSTDTQYF.

This clonotype occurred many times. V and J are TRBV25-1 and TRBJ2-2; 9 positions agree with TRBD2. Germline V gene sequence: CDR1 MGHDK, CDR2 SYGVNS. With V trimmed by 5 bases and J by 3 bases, 4 bases remained unmatched. CDR3 length: 15 amino acids. The CDR3 sequence: CASSSGGRDTGELFF. CDR3 DNA sequence: TGTGCCAGCAGTAGCGGGGGGCGTGACACCGGGGAGCTGTTTTTT.

This clonotype was recorded many times. This chain links TRBV9 with TRBJ1-3; D uncertain. Germline CDR1 is SGDLS and CDR2 is YYNGEE. Trimming left V 7 bases short and J 0 bases short, with 14 bases between. This CDR3 contains 15 residues. The CDR3 nucleotides read TGTGCCAGCGGCCGCGGGCGGACCTCTGGAAACACCATATATTTT. The encoded protein is CASGRGRTSGNTIYF.

There are many counts of this clonotype. The V and J genes are TRBV5-1 and TRBJ2-1, with unresolved D. V was pared by 1 base and J by 0 bases, with 8 bases between. CDR3 length: 15 residues. Germline CDR1 and CDR2: SGHRS and YFSETQ. The CDR3 is CASSLTFSSYNEQFF. The DNA for the CDR3 is TGCGCCAGCAGCTTGACCTTTAGCTCCTACAATGAGCAGTTCTTC.

This clonotype appeared many times. The chain combines TRBV11-2 with TRBJ1-1; no firm D call. The V gene's germline CDR1 is SGHAT and CDR2 FQNNGV. This CDR3 contains 10 residues. Deletions cut 10 bases from V and 9 bases from J, with 12 bases between. The CDR3 is CAMSRRQAFF. The CDR3 DNA reads as TGTGCCATGTCGAGGAGGCAAGCTTTCTTT.